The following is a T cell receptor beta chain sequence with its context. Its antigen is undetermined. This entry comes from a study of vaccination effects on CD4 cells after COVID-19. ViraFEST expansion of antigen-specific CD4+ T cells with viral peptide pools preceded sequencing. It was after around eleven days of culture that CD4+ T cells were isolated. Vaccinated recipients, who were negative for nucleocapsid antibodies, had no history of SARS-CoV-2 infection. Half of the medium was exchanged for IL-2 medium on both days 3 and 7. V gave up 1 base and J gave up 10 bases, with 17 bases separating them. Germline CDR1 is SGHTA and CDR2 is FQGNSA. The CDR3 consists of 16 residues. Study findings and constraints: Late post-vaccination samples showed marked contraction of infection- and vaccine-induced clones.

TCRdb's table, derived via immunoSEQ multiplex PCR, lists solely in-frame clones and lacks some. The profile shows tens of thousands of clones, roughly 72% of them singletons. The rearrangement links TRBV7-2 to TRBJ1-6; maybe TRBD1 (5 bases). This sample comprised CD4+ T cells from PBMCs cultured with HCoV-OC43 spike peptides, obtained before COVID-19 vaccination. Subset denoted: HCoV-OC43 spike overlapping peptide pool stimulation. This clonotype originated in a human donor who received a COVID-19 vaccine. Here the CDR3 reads CASSLEYARVESPLHF. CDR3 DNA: TGTGCCAGCAGCTTAGAGTACGCCAGGGTTGAATCACCCCTCCACTTT.